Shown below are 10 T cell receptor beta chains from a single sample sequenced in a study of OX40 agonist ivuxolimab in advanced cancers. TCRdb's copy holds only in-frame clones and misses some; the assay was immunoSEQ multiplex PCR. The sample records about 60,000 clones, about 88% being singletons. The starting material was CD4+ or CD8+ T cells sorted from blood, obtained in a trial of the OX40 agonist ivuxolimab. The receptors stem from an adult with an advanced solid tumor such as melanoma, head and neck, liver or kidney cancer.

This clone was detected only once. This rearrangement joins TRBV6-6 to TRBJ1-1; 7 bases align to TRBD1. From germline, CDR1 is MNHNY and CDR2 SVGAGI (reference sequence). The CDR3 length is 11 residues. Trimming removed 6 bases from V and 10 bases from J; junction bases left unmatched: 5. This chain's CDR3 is CASRTGRGAFF. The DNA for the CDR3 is TGTGCCAGCAGGACAGGGAGAGGAGCTTTCTTT.

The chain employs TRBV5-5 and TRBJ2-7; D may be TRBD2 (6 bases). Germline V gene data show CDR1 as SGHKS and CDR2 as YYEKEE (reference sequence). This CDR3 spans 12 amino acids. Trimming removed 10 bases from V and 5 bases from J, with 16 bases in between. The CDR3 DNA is TGTGCCGGGGGGACTCGGGCGGACGAGCAGTACTTC. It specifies CAGGTRADEQYF. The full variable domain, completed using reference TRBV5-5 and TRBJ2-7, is DAGVTQSPTHLIKTRGQQVTLRCSPISGHKSVSWYQQVLGQGPQFIFQYYEKEERGRGNFPDRFSARQFPNYSSELNVNALLLGDSALYLCAGGTRADEQYFGPGTRLTVT.

The CDR3, as DNA: TGCGCCAGCAGCTCGGGACAGGGGAGCTCCTACAATGAGCAGTTCTTC. Protein product: CASSSGQGSSYNEQFF. The chain has TRBV5-1 and TRBJ2-1; 10 nucleotides line up with TRBD1. The germline gives CDR1 SGHRS, CDR2 YFSETQ. V was pared by 3 bases and J by 0 bases, with 3 bases of the junction left unmatched. The CDR3 is made up of 16 amino acids.

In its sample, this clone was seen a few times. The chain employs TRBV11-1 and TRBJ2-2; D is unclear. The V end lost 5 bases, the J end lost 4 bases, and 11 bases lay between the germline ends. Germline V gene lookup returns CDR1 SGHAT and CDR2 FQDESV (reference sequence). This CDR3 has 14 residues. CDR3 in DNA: TGTGCCAGCAGCCCGATCCTTTTCACCGGGGAGCTGTTTTTT. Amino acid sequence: CASSPILFTGELFF. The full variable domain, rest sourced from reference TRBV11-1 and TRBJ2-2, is EAEVAQSPRYKITEKSQAVAFWCDPISGHATLYWYRQILGQGPELLVQFQDESVVDDSQLPKDRFSAERLKGVDSTLKIQPAELGDSAMYLCASSPILFTGELFFGEGSRLTVL.

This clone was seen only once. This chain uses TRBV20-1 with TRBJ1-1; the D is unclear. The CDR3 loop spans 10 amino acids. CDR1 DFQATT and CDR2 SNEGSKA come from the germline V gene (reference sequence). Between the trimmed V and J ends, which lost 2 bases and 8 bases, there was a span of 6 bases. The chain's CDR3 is CSARLVEAFF. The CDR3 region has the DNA TGCAGTGCTAGACTAGTAGAAGCTTTCTTT.

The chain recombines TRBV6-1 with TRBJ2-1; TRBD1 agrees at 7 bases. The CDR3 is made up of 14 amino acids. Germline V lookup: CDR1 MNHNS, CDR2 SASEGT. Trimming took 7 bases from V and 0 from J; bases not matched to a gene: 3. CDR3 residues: CASTRDSSYNEQFF. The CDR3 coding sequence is TGTGCCAGCACCCGGGACAGCTCCTACAATGAGCAGTTCTTC.

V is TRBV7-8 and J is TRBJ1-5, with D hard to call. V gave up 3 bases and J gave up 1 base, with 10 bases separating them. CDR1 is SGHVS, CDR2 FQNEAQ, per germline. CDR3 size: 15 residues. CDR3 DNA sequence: TGTGCCAGCAGCTTGGCGCGCGGGAGCAATCAGCCCCAGCATTTT. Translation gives CASSLARGSNQPQHF.

The CDR3 sequence: CASSLREGKNIQYF. The CDR3 region has the DNA TGTGCCAGCAGCTTAAGGGAAGGCAAAAACATTCAGTACTTC. The V gene is TRBV7-2, the J gene TRBJ2-4; D is ambiguous. This CDR3 spans 14 amino acids. Per the germline V gene, CDR1 is SGHTA and CDR2 is FQGNSA. The ends were cut back, 2 bases at V and 3 bases at J, with 8 bases in the middle. Full variable domain (outside the CDR3, taken from reference TRBV7-2 and TRBJ2-4): GAGVSQSPSNKVTEKGKDVELRCDPISGHTALYWYRQSLGQGLEFLIYFQGNSAPDKSGLPSDRFSAERTGGSVSTLTIQRTQQEDSAVYLCASSLREGKNIQYFGAGTRLSVL.

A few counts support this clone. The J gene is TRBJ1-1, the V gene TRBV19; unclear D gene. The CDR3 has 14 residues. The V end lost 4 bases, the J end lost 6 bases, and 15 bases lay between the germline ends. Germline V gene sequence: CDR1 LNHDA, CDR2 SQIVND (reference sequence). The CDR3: CASSTALGGAEAFF. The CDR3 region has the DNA TGTGCCAGTAGTACCGCTCTTGGTGGTGCTGAAGCTTTCTTT.

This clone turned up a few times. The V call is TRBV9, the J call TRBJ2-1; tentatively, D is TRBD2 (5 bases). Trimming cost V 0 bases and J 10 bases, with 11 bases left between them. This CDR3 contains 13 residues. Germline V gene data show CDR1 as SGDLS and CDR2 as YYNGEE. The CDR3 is CASSVATEAEQFF. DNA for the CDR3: TGTGCCAGCAGCGTAGCTACGGAGGCGGAGCAGTTCTTC.